The present entry profiles one T cell receptor (beta chain) with its context. This sample was included in a study of blood T cell repertoires in COVID-19. TCRdb's table, derived via immunoSEQ multiplex PCR, lists solely in-frame clones and lacks some. In the table there are under 250,000 clones, approximately 85% of which are singletons. Germline trimming cut 2 bases from V and 10 bases from J; bases unmatched to any gene: 11. CDR3 length: 16 amino acids. CDR1 and CDR2 from the germline V gene are SGHTA and FQGNSA. The chain joins TRBV7-2 to TRBJ2-4; the match to TRBD2 covers 10 bases. The TCR sequence derives from a woman aged 70-85 years with COVID-19, enrolled during active disease. Source material: peripheral blood. CDR3 sequence reads: CASSLLGLGLADIQYF. CDR3 sequence (DNA): TGTGCCAGCAGCTTACTCGGATTAGGACTAGCGGATATTCAGTACTTC.